This TCR beta chain was captured by sequencing in a study of cytomegalovirus exposure and HLA in healthy donors. Whole-study findings and limits: Most CMV-associated TCR beta chains appeared HLA-restricted in a later analysis.

As to this clone: Its antigen is still unknown.

The ends were cut back, 3 bases at V and 2 bases at J, with 13 bases in the middle. CDR3 length: 15 amino acids. Germline CDR1 reads KGHSH; CDR2 reads LQKENI. PCR amplification relied on 60 Vbeta primers (plus 13 Jbeta primers). Only in-frame clones appear in the TCRdb table, and some are missing; sequencing was by immunoSEQ multiplex PCR. Of 120,000 or so clones in the sample, around 84% are singletons; the top ten hold about 1.8%. The receptor comes from a man younger than 30 in good health and CMV-seronegative. J is TRBJ2-5 and V is TRBV18, with D perhaps matching TRBD1 (7 bases). Sequences were obtained from PBMCs. Written as DNA, the CDR3 is TGTGCCAGCTCACCGGCGACAGGGAGGCAAGAGACCCAGTACTTC. Residues: CASSPATGRQETQYF.